One sample yielded the 5 T cell receptor beta chains listed below, sequenced in a study of cytomegalovirus exposure and HLA in healthy donors. Researchers ran the PCR with 60 Vbeta and 13 Jbeta primers. Assay used: immunoSEQ multiplex PCR; TCRdb lists only in-frame clones, some missing. The data show a few hundred thousand clones, with roughly 89% seen just once and about 2% held by the top ten. The sequencing sample was made of PBMCs. The receptors were sampled from a woman younger than 30 in good health and CMV-seronegative.

This chain connects TRBV2 to TRBJ1-2, with 7 nucleotides matching TRBD1. Per germline, CDR1 SNHLY and CDR2 FYNNEI. The CDR3 sequence is 16 residues long. V lost 6 bases, J lost 8 bases, and 18 bases stayed unmatched. The CDR3 DNA follows: TGTGCCAGCAGCGAGTACCCGGGACAGCTTATGATAGGCTACACCTTC. It encodes CASSEYPGQLMIGYTF.

This chain joins TRBV10-3 and TRBJ2-6; 7 bases align to TRBD1. The germline V gene encodes CDR1 ENHRY and CDR2 SYGVKD. J gave up 0 bases and V 6 bases, and 8 bases lay outside the gene matches. The CDR3 length is 17 residues. The CDR3 loop is CAIRTTGLDSGANVLTF. CDR3 nucleotides: TGTGCCATCAGGACGACAGGGCTAGACTCTGGGGCCAACGTCCTGACTTTC.

This clone was seen a handful of times. DNA for the CDR3: TGTGCCAGCTCACAGGGGGAGAACACTGAAGCTTTCTTT. This sequence encodes CASSQGENTEAFF. The J gene is TRBJ1-1, the V gene TRBV18, with a weak D call TRBD1 (6 bases). Germline CDR1 and CDR2: KGHSH and LQKENI. This CDR3 spans 13 amino acids. V was trimmed by 4 bases and J by 1 base, leaving 7 bases between them.

This sequence joins TRBV7-2 and TRBJ2-2; 12 bases agree with TRBD2. Germline values: CDR1 SGHTA, CDR2 FQGNSA. J was trimmed by 2 bases and V by 5 bases; bases with no gene match: 3. This CDR3 has 16 amino acids. CDR3 sequence (DNA): TGTGCCAGCAGCCCCGGACTAGCGGGAAACACCGGGGAGCTGTTTTTT. Translation: CASSPGLAGNTGELFF.

The rearrangement joins TRBV14 to TRBJ2-7, with a weak D call TRBD1 (6 bases). The V end lost 4 bases, the J end lost 6 bases, and 16 bases lay between the germline ends. Germline assignment: CDR1 SGHDN and CDR2 FVKESK. This CDR3 has 14 residues. This CDR3 is CASSLIQGSAEQYF. DNA for the CDR3: TGTGCCAGCAGCCTCATTCAGGGGTCGGCCGAGCAGTACTTC. The full variable domain, its missing parts supplied by reference TRBV14 and TRBJ2-7, is EAGVTQFPSHSVIEKGQTVTLRCDPISGHDNLYWYRRVMGKEIKFLLHFVKESKQDESGMPNNRFLAERTGGTYSTLKVQPAELEDSGVYFCASSLIQGSAEQYFGPGTRLTVT.